A selection of T cell receptor beta chains follows, all from one sample in a study of T cell responses to AZD1222 COVID-19 vaccine. Assay: immunoSEQ multiplex PCR; the TCRdb copy retains only in-frame clones and omits some. The sample includes around 120,000 clones, 85% to 90% of them seen just once. The sample was peripheral blood, taken 28 days after the second AZD1222 dose. These receptors came from an adult who received the AZD1222 COVID-19 vaccine. CDR3s include the opening cysteine and the closing phenylalanine or tryptophan. A D gene is named only where the DNA matches it firmly. Clone size, where shown, is once, few, many, or a class for clones that have expanded.

D gene	V gene	clone size	CDR3 length	J gene	CDR3 protein	CDR3 DNA
TRBD2	TRBV10-1	NA	16	TRBJ2-3	CASSPKREGLTDTQYF	TGCGCCAGCAGTCCTAAGCGGGAGGGCCTCACAGATACGCAGTATTTT
NA	TRBV5-4	NA	14	TRBJ2-3	CASSLGRITDTQYF	TGTGCCAGCAGCTTGGGGCGAATCACAGATACGCAGTATTTT
NA	TRBV24-1	NA	14	TRBJ2-3	CATSDNPPRNTQYF	TGTGCCACCAGTGACAACCCCCCCCGGAATACGCAGTATTTT
NA	TRBV23-1	NA	15	TRBJ1-4	CASSHSGLQGEKLFF	TGCGCCAGCAGTCACTCGGGTTTGCAGGGTGAAAAACTGTTTTTT
TRBD2	TRBV7-2	NA	16	TRBJ2-5	CASSPSGPTNKETQYF	TGTGCCAGCAGTCCTAGCGGGCCCACAAACAAAGAGACCCAGTACTTC
NA	TRBV7-6	NA	13	TRBJ1-1	CASSSDGNTEAFF	TGTGCCAGCAGCTCGGACGGGAACACTGAAGCTTTCTTT
NA	TRBV20-1	once	11	TRBJ2-7	CSAGQVFEQYF	TGCAGTGCTGGTCAGGTCTTCGAGCAGTACTTC
TRBD1	TRBV24-1	NA	19	TRBJ1-5	CATSDSLRVGPDRGQPQHF	TGTGCCACCAGTGATTCCCTGAGGGTGGGGCCGGACAGGGGTCAGCCCCAGCATTTT
TRBD1	TRBV5-1	NA	15	TRBJ2-7	CASSQDRGTPSEQYF	TGCGCCAGCAGCCAGGACAGGGGGACCCCCTCCGAGCAGTACTTC
TRBD1	TRBV7-6	NA	14	TRBJ2-7	CASRPRDSSYEQYF	TGTGCCAGCAGGCCTCGGGACAGCTCCTACGAGCAGTACTTC
NA	TRBV21-1	NA	16	TRBJ2-5	CASSKKGPVYSGSQYF	TGTGCCAGCAGCAAAAAAGGACCCGTCTATAGCGGGTCCCAGTACTTC
NA	TRBV4-3	NA	17	TRBJ2-5	CASLLLPGGGQQETQYF	TGCGCCAGCCTCTTACTACCAGGGGGGGGGCAACAAGAGACCCAGTACTTC
NA	TRBV12-3/TRBV12-4	NA	11	TRBJ2-5	CASSLAETQYF	TGTGCCAGCAGTTTAGCAGAGACCCAGTACTTC
TRBD2	TRBV4-1	NA	16	TRBJ2-1	CASSRLAGGIYNEQFF	TGCGCCAGCAGCCGACTAGCGGGGGGGATCTACAATGAGCAGTTCTTC
TRBD2	TRBV4-2	NA	14	TRBJ2-3	CASSQERTSGSEYF	TGTGCCAGCAGCCAAGAAAGGACTAGCGGGAGTGAGTATTTT
NA	TRBV5-4	NA	15	TRBJ1-3	CASSWGLQSGNTIYF	TGTGCCAGCAGCTGGGGCTTACAATCTGGAAACACCATATATTTT
NA	TRBV7-9	NA	16	TRBJ1-4	CASSLGLGGTNEKLFF	TGTGCCAGCAGCTTAGGGCTTGGCGGAACAAATGAAAAACTGTTTTTT
NA	TRBV7-9	NA	17	TRBJ1-1	CASSLGRAGGANTEAFF	TGTGCCAGCAGCTTGGGACGGGCGGGAGGCGCAAACACTGAAGCTTTCTTT
NA	TRBV29-1	NA	18	TRBJ1-2	CSVPSRGQESSVNYGYTF	TGCAGCGTTCCGTCCAGGGGTCAGGAATCAAGCGTGAACTATGGCTACACCTTC
NA	TRBV11-2	NA	14	TRBJ2-2	CASSLTGNTGELFF	TGTGCCAGCAGCTTAACCGGGAACACCGGGGAGCTGTTTTTT
NA	TRBV5-1	NA	15	TRBJ1-1	CASNLLSGAGTEAFF	TGCGCCAGCAACCTCCTTTCAGGCGCAGGGACTGAAGCTTTCTTT
NA	TRBV2	NA	13	TRBJ1-5	CASSDSRNQPQHF	TGTGCCAGCAGTGATTCAAGGAATCAGCCCCAGCATTTT
TRBD2	TRBV7-9	NA	17	TRBJ2-3	CASSLGVAGGPKDTQYF	TGTGCCAGCAGCTTAGGGGTAGCGGGAGGGCCGAAGGATACGCAGTATTTT
NA	TRBV10-1	medium-sized	18	TRBJ1-2	CASTQLATAQVRNYGYTF	TGCGCCAGCACCCAATTAGCGACAGCGCAGGTAAGAAACTATGGCTACACCTTC
NA	TRBV24-1	NA	13	TRBJ2-6	CATSAPGANVLTF	TGTGCCACCAGTGCCCCTGGGGCCAACGTCCTGACTTTC
TRBD2	TRBV6-5	NA	15	TRBJ2-7	CASSYSTSGRYEQYF	TGTGCCAGCAGTTATTCGACTAGCGGGAGATACGAGCAGTACTTC
NA	TRBV5-6	NA	15	TRBJ1-2	CASSTRSTLYYGYTF	TGTGCCAGCAGCACGCGATCGACACTTTACTATGGCTACACCTTC
TRBD2	TRBV11-3	NA	17	TRBJ2-7	CASSLDHTSGRMAEQYF	TGTGCCAGCAGCTTAGATCACACTAGCGGGAGAATGGCCGAGCAGTACTTC
TRBD1	TRBV28	NA	15	TRBJ1-2	CASSLYRGVDYGYTF	TGTGCCAGCAGTTTATACAGGGGGGTGGACTATGGCTACACCTTC
NA	TRBV4-3	few	13	TRBJ2-7	CASSQEGAGEQYF	TGCGCCAGCAGCCAAGAGGGAGCGGGCGAGCAGTACTTC
TRBD2	TRBV11-3	NA	15	TRBJ2-5	CASRYNGLAGETQYF	TGTGCCAGCAGATATAATGGACTAGCGGGAGAGACCCAGTACTTC
NA	TRBV5-1	NA	15	TRBJ1-1	CASSLNPGANTEAFF	TGCGCCAGCAGCTTGAACCCAGGGGCGAACACTGAAGCTTTCTTT
TRBD2	TRBV7-3	NA	15	TRBJ2-7	CASSSTSGRLYEQYF	TGTGCCAGCAGTTCAACTAGCGGGAGGCTCTACGAGCAGTACTTC
TRBD1	TRBV19	NA	15	TRBJ2-3	CASTVGDSSTDTQYF	TGTGCCAGTACCGTCGGGGACAGCAGCACAGATACGCAGTATTTT
TRBD2	TRBV4-1	NA	16	TRBJ2-5	CASSQDGTTLQETQYF	TGCGCCAGCAGCCAAGATGGGACTACCCTCCAAGAGACCCAGTACTTC
TRBD1	TRBV11-3	once	17	TRBJ2-7	CASSPRVRGQGFHEQYF	TGTGCCAGCAGCCCTAGAGTCAGGGGACAGGGATTCCACGAGCAGTACTTC
NA	TRBV7-9	few	14	TRBJ2-2	CASSLASYTGELFF	TGTGCCAGCAGCTTAGCTAGTTACACCGGGGAGCTGTTTTTT
TRBD1	TRBV7-9	NA	15	TRBJ2-7	CASSHGTGRRYEQYF	TGTGCCAGCAGTCATGGGACAGGTAGACGCTACGAGCAGTACTTC
NA	TRBV6-5	NA	13	TRBJ2-3	CASSLVVSDTQYF	TGTGCCAGCAGCCTAGTAGTATCAGATACGCAGTATTTT
NA	TRBV5-1	NA	16	TRBJ2-2	CASSLNRAANTGELFF	TGCGCCAGCAGCCTAAACAGGGCGGCGAACACCGGGGAGCTGTTTTTT
NA	TRBV5-1	NA	14	TRBJ2-5	CASSTSGAQETQYF	TGCGCCAGCAGCACCTCCGGGGCACAAGAGACCCAGTACTTC
TRBD2	TRBV4-1	NA	19	TRBJ2-1	CASSQVGTSGGNSYNEQFF	TGCGCCAGCAGCCAAGTCGGGACTAGCGGGGGTAATTCCTACAATGAGCAGTTCTTC
NA	TRBV3-1/TRBV3-2	NA	14	TRBJ2-5	CASSQGSTGETQYF	TGTGCCAGCAGCCAGGGAAGTACTGGAGAGACCCAGTACTTC
TRBD2	TRBV27	NA	16	TRBJ2-2	CASSLTGGPATGELFF	TGTGCCAGCAGTTTAACGGGAGGCCCGGCCACCGGGGAGCTGTTTTTT
TRBD1	TRBV9	NA	15	TRBJ2-5	CASSDYDRGLETQYF	TGTGCCAGCAGCGATTACGACAGGGGTCTAGAGACCCAGTACTTC
NA	TRBV28	NA	15	TRBJ2-7	CASSRPARGDYEQYF	TGTGCCAGCAGTCGCCCGGCCAGGGGGGATTACGAGCAGTACTTC
NA	TRBV12-3/TRBV12-4	NA	12	TRBJ2-2	CASRRVTGELFF	TGTGCCAGCAGGCGAGTGACCGGGGAGCTGTTTTTT
TRBD1	TRBV5-6	NA	14	TRBJ1-1	CASLWTGGNTEAFF	TGTGCCAGCCTCTGGACAGGCGGGAACACTGAAGCTTTCTTT
NA	TRBV6-5	NA	14	TRBJ2-5	CASSRGVQGVTQYF	TGTGCCAGCAGTAGGGGGGTCCAGGGTGTGACCCAGTACTTC
NA	TRBV19	NA	14	TRBJ1-3	CASRLSGSGNTIYF	TGTGCCAGCCGACTGTCCGGCTCTGGAAACACCATATATTTT
NA	TRBV7-6	NA	14	TRBJ1-5	CASSPRGSNQPQHF	TGTGCCAGCAGCCCAAGGGGTAGCAATCAGCCCCAGCATTTT
NA	TRBV7-2	NA	16	TRBJ2-3	CASSLEGEGLLDTQYF	TGTGCCAGCAGCTTAGAGGGGGAGGGCCTGTTAGATACGCAGTATTTT
NA	TRBV27	NA	13	TRBJ1-1	CASSGEGNTEAFF	TGTGCCAGCTCCGGCGAGGGAAACACTGAAGCTTTCTTT
TRBD1	TRBV14	few	15	TRBJ1-1	CASSQEGVDRTEAFF	TGTGCCAGCAGCCAAGAGGGTGTGGACAGGACAGAAGCTTTCTTT
TRBD1	TRBV27	NA	16	TRBJ1-2	CASSLNGDRGPFGYTF	TGTGCCAGCAGTTTAAACGGGGACAGGGGACCCTTCGGCTACACCTTC
NA	TRBV28	NA	14	TRBJ2-1	CASSGAGSYNEQFF	TGTGCCAGCAGCGGCGCCGGCTCCTACAATGAGCAGTTCTTC
NA	TRBV27	NA	18	TRBJ2-6	CASSSGVRTYSGANVLTF	TGTGCCAGCAGTTCAGGGGTCAGGACCTACTCTGGGGCCAACGTCCTGACTTTC
NA	TRBV6-6	NA	14	TRBJ2-3	CASSYGQGTDTQYF	TGTGCCAGCAGTTACGGGCAGGGGACGGATACGCAGTATTTT
TRBD1	TRBV3-1/TRBV3-2	few	16	TRBJ2-7	CASSQVLTGENYEQYF	TGTGCCAGCAGCCAAGTGCTGACAGGGGAGAACTACGAGCAGTACTTC